This T cell receptor (beta chain) was retrieved from a study of early T cells in non-severe SARS-CoV-2 infection. Study summary: Sequencing of bulk RNA from unsorted whole blood was done, without chain pairing. Study conclusions and caveats: VDJdb-based matching was biased toward anti-spike CD8 responses and missed private and CD4 specificities.

In its sample, this clonotype was seen a few times. As yet, its antigen is unknown. Unique molecular identifiers tagged individual cDNA molecules. Via MiXCR, TCRdb re-called the 5' RACE reads, giving one row per CDR3 protein. This table holds under 60,000 distinct CDR3 sequences, approximately 8% found once. V shed 5 bases and J 8 bases; nucleotides not matched to a gene: 7. The CDR3 runs to 14 residues. V and J are TRBV12-3 or TRBV12-4 and TRBJ2-1; 9 bases are shared with TRBD1. The sample comprised whole blood. The TCR sequence derives from an adult who was a healthcare worker with PCR-confirmed SARS-CoV-2 infection or an uninfected control (not recorded which). Here the CDR3 DNA reads TGTGCCAGCAGTACGGGGACAGGGACCTATGAGCAGTTCTTC. It codes for CASSTGTGTYEQFF.